This T cell receptor (beta chain) was identified in a study of blood T cells in healthy people across ages (dated by TCRdb to the mid-2010s). Regarding the research as a whole: In model experiments, template switching captured about one uniquely barcoded TCR beta cDNA molecule for every two T cells. To track age-related changes in TCR beta repertoire diversity, the study relied on deep sequencing normalized with unique cDNA molecular identifiers. Donors of different ages were randomly distributed across sequencing lanes to avoid experimental bias. For two donors (one aged 18 to 30 and one aged 80 or older), the study analyzed two additional independent replicas of 1 million unique cDNA reads from the same blood draw. Four age groups were formed from the donors: young (average approximately 17 years), middle-aged (approximately 41), aged (62) and long-lived (roughly 81). Broad study findings and their caveats: Conclusive comparison of naive and antigen-experienced compartments was prevented by the profiling of bulk unsorted PBMCs. Estimates of total diversity based on one million sequenced T cells were regarded as lower bounds and as underestimates. Observed TCR beta diversity per million T cells fell roughly linearly with age, and a significant reduction was already apparent by age roughly 40. Because the CMV infection status of the donors was unknown, age-related changes in expanded clonotypes may potentially have been confounded. A strong correlation was found between observed TCR beta diversity and the percentage of naive T cells measured by flow cytometry. Compared with the aged group, the long-lived group had more naive CD4+ T cells, fewer expanded clones and increased TCR diversity, suggesting age selection.

The library was built by means of 5' RACE. The sequencer was an Illumina HiSeq 2500. The second PCR ran for about 6 to 12 cycles and used a J-beta primer mix along with a sample-barcoded 5' primer. A template-switch 5' adaptor carrying 12 random nucleotides introduced a unique molecular identifier onto each TCR beta cDNA molecule. Each sample yielded at least 2.5 million CDR3-containing paired-end reads. First-strand cDNA was synthesized from all RNA with the Mint cDNA synthesis kit, primed by a TRBC-specific oligonucleotide. Following uracil-DNA glycosylase treatment, a first 18-cycle PCR with universal primers M1SS and BC2_uni_R was performed on all cDNA. The original pipeline was this. Normalization of each sample was performed by random selection of 1 million high-quality reads, each carrying a distinct molecular identifier. Reads with shared molecular identifiers were discarded instead of being binned into consensus sequences. CDR3 identification, clonotype clustering and error correction used MiTCR with a Q25 quality threshold and the strictest error-elimination algorithm. A nonparametric unseen species model with Euler transformation was used to estimate a lower bound on total TCR beta diversity. TCRdb itself trimmed the public reads at Q25 with fastp, ran MiXCR and retained productive beta chains. Here each entry gathers all rows of one CDR3 protein and keeps the most common genes and DNA. The V and J calls, along with clone size, are taken from TCRdb and not from the paper's own processing. This sample has fewer than 1.5 million distinct CDR3 sequences in its table, and approximately 38% of those were observed once. Of the sample, approximately 7.9% falls within the top ten clones.

The roughly 37 donors, aged about 6 to 100 years, were systemically healthy Caucasian individuals from Russia. Approximately 9.3 milliliters of peripheral blood were collected from each donor into EDTA-treated Vacutainer tubes. Ficoll-Paque density-gradient centrifugation was used to isolate PBMCs, with at least 6 million per sample. Trizol reagent was used to extract total RNA from PBMCs, with at least 6 micrograms per sample. For every donor, an aliquot of PBMCs went through flow cytometry to measure the percentages of naive CD45RAhigh/CD27high T cells. Points on this clonotype: The antigen it binds to is not known. No quality values exist for individual bases; no much larger clone is one base distant.

Inclusive of the bounding cysteine and phenylalanine, the CDR3 is 15 residues long. The DNA shown is the 45-base CDR3, in frame from base 1. CDR1 and CDR2, looked up from the germline V gene (reference sequence), are DFQATT and SNEGSKA. In this chain, TRBV20-1 is recombined with TRBJ2-4; 6 matching bases give a weak D call of TRBD2. The J call is doubtful: the DNA matches TRBJ2-7 better. The sample taken for sequencing was blood. This receptor was obtained from a woman between 18 and 30 years old in good health. The sequenced DNA: TGCAGTGCTAGTCGGGCGGGGCCGCAGTGGGACGAGCAGTACTTC. This translates into CSASRAGPQWDEQYF.